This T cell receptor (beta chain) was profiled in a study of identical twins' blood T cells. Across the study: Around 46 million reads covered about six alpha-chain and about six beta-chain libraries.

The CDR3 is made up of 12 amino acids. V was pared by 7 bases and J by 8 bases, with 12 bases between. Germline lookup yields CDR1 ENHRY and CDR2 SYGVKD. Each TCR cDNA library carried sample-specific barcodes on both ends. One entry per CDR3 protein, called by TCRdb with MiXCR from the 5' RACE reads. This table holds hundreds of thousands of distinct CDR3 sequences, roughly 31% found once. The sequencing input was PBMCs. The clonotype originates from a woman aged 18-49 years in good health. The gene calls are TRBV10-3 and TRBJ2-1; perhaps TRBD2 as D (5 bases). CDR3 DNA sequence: TGTGCCATCAAAACTAGTGGAGATGAGCAGTTCTTC. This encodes CAIKTSGDEQFF.